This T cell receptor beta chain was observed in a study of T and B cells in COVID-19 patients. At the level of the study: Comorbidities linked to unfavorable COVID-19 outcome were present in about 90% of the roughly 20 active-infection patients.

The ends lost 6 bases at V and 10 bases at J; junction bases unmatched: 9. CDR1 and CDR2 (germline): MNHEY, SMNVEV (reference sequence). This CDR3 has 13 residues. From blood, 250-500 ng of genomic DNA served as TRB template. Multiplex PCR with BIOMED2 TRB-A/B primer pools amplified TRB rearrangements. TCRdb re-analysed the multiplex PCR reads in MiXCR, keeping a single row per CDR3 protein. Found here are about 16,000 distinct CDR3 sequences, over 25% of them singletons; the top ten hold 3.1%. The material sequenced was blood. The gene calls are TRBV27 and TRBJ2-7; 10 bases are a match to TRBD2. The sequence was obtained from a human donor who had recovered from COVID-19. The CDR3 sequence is CASRASGSPSQYF. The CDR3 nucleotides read TGTGCCAGCAGGGCTAGCGGGAGCCCCTCCCAGTACTTC.